This T cell receptor beta chain derives from a study of blood T cell repertoires in COVID-19. The CDR3 contains 14 residues. V shed 5 bases, J shed 4 bases, and the junction held 5 bases outside the gene matches. Germline V gene lookup returns CDR1 MDHEN and CDR2 SYDVKM. Only in-frame clones appear in the TCRdb table, and some are missing; sequencing was by immunoSEQ multiplex PCR. The profile shows a few hundred thousand clones, roughly 90% of them singletons. The chain carries TRBV28 and TRBJ1-2, with 9 bases fitting TRBD1. This clonotype was obtained from a man younger than 35 with acute COVID-19. The sequencing input was PBMCs or T cells enriched from blood (not recorded which). The chain's CDR3 is CASSRTGGTYGYTF. CDR3 in DNA: TGTGCCAGCAGTCGTACAGGGGGCACCTATGGCTACACCTTC.